A single sample is the source of the 16 T cell receptor beta chains below, sequenced in a study of blood T cell repertoires in COVID-19 (dated by TCRdb to the early 2020s). Libraries came from the immunoSEQ multiplex PCR assay. TCRdb carries this immuneACCESS record with in-frame sequences only. Its versions omit some clonotypes, under half of them owing to an unresolved V gene in the studies checked, with the rest unexplained. The sample records under 450,000 clones, 75% to 90% of which are singletons. About 7.1% of the sample goes to the ten largest clones. The sequencing sample was made of peripheral blood. Source of these receptors: a woman aged 55-75 years with COVID-19, enrolled during active disease.

This clone appeared once. V usage is TRBV5-5 and J usage is TRBJ2-2, with D possibly matching TRBD2 (5 bases). The CDR3 consists of 16 residues. The germline V and J ends were trimmed by 2 bases and 3 bases, with 14 bases remaining between them. Germline V gives CDR1 SGHKS, CDR2 YYEKEE (reference sequence). The DNA of the CDR3 is TGTGCCAGCAGCTTTCAAGGGAGAGATTACACCGGGGAGCTGTTTTTT. This sequence encodes CASSFQGRDYTGELFF. Supplemented by reference TRBV5-5 and TRBJ2-2, the full variable domain reads DAGVTQSPTHLIKTRGQQVTLRCSPISGHKSVSWYQQVLGQGPQFIFQYYEKEERGRGNFPDRFSARQFPNYSSELNVNALLLGDSALYLCASSFQGRDYTGELFFGEGSRLTVL.

This rearrangement joins TRBV19 to TRBJ1-3; D gene ambiguous. This CDR3 is 12 amino acids long. Trimming removed 4 bases from V and 4 bases from J, with 5 bases in between. CDR1 and CDR2 (germline): LNHDA, SQIVND (reference sequence). DNA for the CDR3: TGTGCCAGTAGTAACAGAGGAAACACCATATATTTT. Protein product: CASSNRGNTIYF. Together with reference TRBV19 and TRBJ1-3, the CDR3 gives the full variable domain: DGGITQSPKYLFRKEGQNVTLSCEQNLNHDAMYWYRQDPGQGLRLIYYSQIVNDFQKGDIAEGYSVSREKKESFPLTVTSAQKNPTAFYLCASSNRGNTIYFGEGSWLTVV.

This clone was detected only once. The rearrangement links TRBV2 to TRBJ1-1, with 8 bases matching TRBD1. V was pared by 7 bases and J by 1 base, with 11 bases of the junction left unmatched. Germline CDR1 SNHLY, CDR2 FYNNEI. The CDR3 spans 16 residues. This CDR3 is CASTAGGRTGNTEAFF. CDR3 DNA: TGTGCCAGCACCGCAGGGGGCAGGACAGGGAACACTGAAGCTTTCTTT.

The chain joins TRBV7-9 to TRBJ1-2, with 7 bases lining up with TRBD1. CDR3 length: 11 amino acids. Per germline, CDR1 SEHNR and CDR2 FQNEAQ (reference sequence). V lost 8 bases to trimming and J lost 4 bases; unmatched junction nucleotides: 1. CDR3 in amino acids: CASRDSYGYTF. The DNA for the CDR3 is TGTGCCAGCCGGGACAGCTATGGCTACACCTTC.

The gene calls are TRBV11-2 and TRBJ2-1; 11 bases are a match to TRBD2. This CDR3 is built from 16 residues. Germline trimming cut 4 bases from V and 3 bases from J; bases unmatched to any gene: 5. In germline, CDR1 is SGHAT, CDR2 FQNNGV. The CDR3 here is CASSSNLAGGYNEQFF. The CDR3 nucleotides read TGTGCCAGCAGCTCAAATCTAGCGGGGGGCTACAATGAGCAGTTCTTC.

This sequence joins TRBV7-3 and TRBJ2-5; 8 positions match TRBD2. V dropped 5 bases and J dropped 0; count of bases not matched to a gene: 5. The CDR3 contains 15 residues. Germline-derived CDR1 and CDR2 are SGHTA and FQGTGA. The CDR3 nucleotides read TGTGCCAGCAGCCGAGCCGGGGGGGACCAAGAGACCCAGTACTTC. Amino acids: CASSRAGGDQETQYF.

CDR3 DNA: TGCGCCAGCAGCCACCCACTTCGGGGGGGGTCACAAGAGACCCAGTACTTC. Amino acid sequence: CASSHPLRGGSQETQYF. This chain connects TRBV4-1 to TRBJ2-5; 8 bases align to TRBD2. This CDR3 contains 17 residues. Germline V gene lookup returns CDR1 MGHRA and CDR2 YSYEKL. J gave up 2 bases and V 3 bases, and 11 bases lay outside the gene matches.

This chain uses TRBV18 with TRBJ2-3; 8 bases are shared with TRBD1. CDR3 length: 15 residues. V was pared by 3 bases and J by 5 bases, with 7 bases of the junction left unmatched. Germline values: CDR1 KGHSH, CDR2 LQKENI. The CDR3 DNA reads TGTGCCAGCTCACCCTCAGGGGGCCTAAGAGATACGCAGTATTTT. The encoded protein is CASSPSGGLRDTQYF. The whole variable domain, remainder taken from reference TRBV18 and TRBJ2-3, is NAGVMQNPRHLVRRRGQEARLRCSPMKGHSHVYWYRQLPEEGLKFMVYLQKENIIDESGMPKERFSAEFPKEGPSILRIQQVVRGDSAAYFCASSPSGGLRDTQYFGPGTRLTVL.

The rearrangement links TRBV3-1 (or the pseudogene TRBV3-2) to TRBJ2-6; perhaps TRBD2 as D (5 bases). The CDR3 loop spans 19 amino acids. Germline loops: CDR1 LGHDT, CDR2 YNNKEL (reference sequence). The V gene lost 0 bases and the J gene lost 1 base, with 16 bases spanning the gap. CDR3 DNA sequence: TGTGCCAGCAGCCAAGATTTGGCGGGCCGGCTTTCTGGGGCCAACGTCCTGACTTTC. It specifies CASSQDLAGRLSGANVLTF.

The chain recombines TRBV5-4 with TRBJ1-2; tentative D call: TRBD1 (5 bases). CDR1 and CDR2 (germline): SGHNT, YYREEE (reference sequence). The CDR3 runs to 15 residues. V shed 4 bases and J shed 4 bases, with 17 bases lying between them. CDR3 sequence: CASSLIGANGYGYTF. The CDR3 DNA reads as TGTGCCAGCAGCCTTATTGGGGCTAACGGCTATGGCTACACCTTC. Full variable domain (outside the CDR3, taken from reference TRBV5-4 and TRBJ1-2): ETGVTQSPTHLIKTRGQQVTLRCSSQSGHNTVSWYQQALGQGPQFIFQYYREEENGRGNFPPRFSGLQFPNYSSELNVNALELDDSALYLCASSLIGANGYGYTFGSGTRLTVV.

This chain connects TRBV4-1 to TRBJ1-2; 7 nucleotides agree with TRBD1. Per the germline V gene, CDR1 is MGHRA and CDR2 is YSYEKL. The CDR3 covers 18 residues. Trimming removed 4 bases from V and 2 bases from J; junction bases left unmatched: 16. For the CDR3, the DNA is TGCGCCAGCAGCCGCACACAGGGGAACCAAGGTGCGAACTATGGCTACACCTTC. Its translation is CASSRTQGNQGANYGYTF.

The rearrangement links TRBV5-6 to TRBJ1-1, with 8 bases identical to TRBD1. V was clipped by 4 bases and J by 4 bases; unmatched bases: 9. The germline V gene encodes CDR1 SGHDT and CDR2 YYEEEE. The CDR3 extends over 15 amino acids. CDR3 DNA: TGTGCCAGCAGCCCGACTACAGGGGGAGGCACTGAAGCTTTCTTT. Its protein product is CASSPTTGGGTEAFF. The whole variable domain, filled in from reference TRBV5-6 and TRBJ1-1, reads DAGVTQSPTHLIKTRGQQVTLRCSPKSGHDTVSWYQQALGQGPQFIFQYYEEEERQRGNFPDRFSGHQFPNYSSELNVNALLLGDSALYLCASSPTTGGGTEAFFGQGTRLTVV.

The gene calls are TRBV2 and TRBJ2-3; D is undetermined. The CDR3 consists of 11 residues. Per the germline V gene, CDR1 is SNHLY and CDR2 is FYNNEI. Trimming took off 7 bases at V and 6 bases at J, with 8 bases between the two ends. The CDR3 coding sequence is TGTGCCAGCACCCTAAAGGATACGCAGTATTTT. Protein product: CASTLKDTQYF.

V is TRBV27 and J is TRBJ2-1, with 8 nucleotides matching TRBD2. Per the germline V gene, CDR1 is MNHEY and CDR2 is SMNVEV (reference sequence). The CDR3 is 15 amino acids. The ends lost 6 bases at V and 7 bases at J; junction bases unmatched: 11. The CDR3 nucleotides read TGTGCCAGCAGCCTCGCGGGGGGCGTTTCGAATGAGCAGTTCTTC. Protein sequence: CASSLAGGVSNEQFF.

The count of this clone is one. The chain recombines TRBV19 with TRBJ1-2; 8 bases map to TRBD1. In germline, CDR1 is LNHDA, CDR2 SQIVND (reference sequence). CDR3 length equals 16 residues. V lost 4 bases to trimming and J lost 7 bases; unmatched junction nucleotides: 14. Here the CDR3 DNA reads TGTGCCAGTAGTAGAGCAGGGGGCGGTGGCTCGAGTGGCTACACCTTC. Its protein is CASSRAGGGGSSGYTF.

V gene TRBV7-7 combines with J gene TRBJ1-1; D is uncertain. The CDR3 has 17 amino acids. V was trimmed by 1 base and J by 2 bases, leaving 17 bases between them. Germline values: CDR1 SSHAT, CDR2 FNYEAQ (reference sequence). The CDR3, as DNA: TGTGCCAGCAGCTTAGTCAGTTTTTCGCAGGCAAACACTGAAGCTTTCTTT. The encoded protein is CASSLVSFSQANTEAFF.